These 25 T cell receptor beta chains share one sample of origin, sequenced in a study of blood T cell repertoires in COVID-19. TCRdb's table, derived via immunoSEQ multiplex PCR, lists solely in-frame clones and lacks some. The table has around 200,000 clones, around 83% seen once. Sequencing used peripheral blood. The receptors come from a man over 45 with active or convalescent COVID-19.

The chain recombines TRBV9 with TRBJ2-2; 10 nucleotides match TRBD2. The germline V gene has CDR1 SGDLS and CDR2 YYNGEE. Trimming took 0 bases from V and 9 from J; bases not matched to a gene: 8. This CDR3 region has 16 residues. CDR3 region: CASSVDPSGGARELFF. The CDR3 nucleotides are TGTGCCAGCAGCGTAGATCCCAGCGGGGGGGCCCGGGAGCTGTTTTTT.

The chain combines TRBV19 with TRBJ1-1, with D unresolved. Germline CDR1 and CDR2: LNHDA and SQIVND (reference sequence). V was trimmed by 0 bases and J by 1 base, leaving 12 bases between them. The CDR3 runs to 16 residues. The CDR3 loop is CASSIDLTPGNTEAFF. The DNA for the CDR3 is TGTGCCAGTAGTATAGATCTCACCCCCGGGAACACTGAAGCTTTCTTT. The variable domain in full, completed from reference TRBV19 and TRBJ1-1, reads DGGITQSPKYLFRKEGQNVTLSCEQNLNHDAMYWYRQDPGQGLRLIYYSQIVNDFQKGDIAEGYSVSREKKESFPLTVTSAQKNPTAFYLCASSIDLTPGNTEAFFGQGTRLTVV.

This chain connects TRBV7-2 to TRBJ2-3, with 15 bases fitting TRBD2. This CDR3 is built from 16 residues. The V segment lost 4 bases and the J segment 9 bases; nucleotides outside the gene matches: 8. Per the germline V gene, CDR1 is SGHTA and CDR2 is FQGNSA. In nucleotides, the CDR3 is TGTGCCAGCAGCTCGCAAGGACTAGCGGGGGGGCGGACGCAGTATTTT. As protein: CASSSQGLAGGRTQYF.

The gene calls are TRBV30 and TRBJ1-1, with TRBD1 identical over 8 bases. This CDR3 is built from 12 residues. V trimming: 3 bases; J trimming: 10 bases; junction bases outside the gene matches: 7. Germline values: CDR1 GTSNPN, CDR2 SVGIG (reference sequence). The DNA for the CDR3 is TGTGCCTGGAGCCGGACAGGGAGCAGAGCTTTCTTT. Its translation is CAWSRTGSRAFF.

Only one count was recorded for this clone. The CDR3 DNA reads TGCAGCGTTGAAGAGACAACTAACTATGGCTACACCTTC. Protein: CSVEETTNYGYTF. The V gene is TRBV29-1, the J gene TRBJ1-2; no reliable D call. V dropped 0 bases and J dropped 0 bases, with 5 bases sitting between them. From germline, CDR1 is SQVTM and CDR2 ANQGSEA. This CDR3 is built from 13 residues.

This clone was recorded only once. The chain has TRBV28 and TRBJ1-2; 11 bases agree with TRBD1. The CDR3 extends over 13 amino acids. The V segment lost 6 bases and the J segment 6 bases; nucleotides outside the gene matches: 3. Per the germline V gene, CDR1 is MDHEN and CDR2 is SYDVKM. CDR3 region: CASSSGQGDGYTF. The CDR3 DNA follows: TGTGCCAGCAGCTCGGGACAGGGGGATGGCTACACCTTC.

Here the CDR3 reads CASSQAAGGGEQYF. The CDR3, as DNA: TGTGCCAGCAGCCAAGCAGCGGGAGGTGGCGAGCAGTACTTC. This chain uses TRBV3-1 (or the pseudogene TRBV3-2) with TRBJ2-7; 9 nucleotides match TRBD2. The CDR3 contains 14 residues. The V segment lost 1 base and the J segment 6 bases; nucleotides outside the gene matches: 4. Germline V CDR1 and CDR2: LGHDT, YNNKEL (reference sequence).

V is TRBV6-5 and J is TRBJ2-2, with TRBD2 identical over 7 bases. The CDR3 covers 16 residues. Germline CDR1 reads MNHEY; CDR2 reads SVGAGI. The J segment lost 1 base and the V segment lost 4 bases, leaving 6 bases of the junction unmatched. The CDR3 sequence: CASSFLGGLNTGELFF. CDR3 DNA sequence: TGTGCCAGCAGTTTTCTCGGGGGGTTGAACACCGGGGAGCTGTTTTTT.

V and J are TRBV2 and TRBJ1-2; 7 nucleotides agree with TRBD1. Trimming cost V 4 bases and J 7 bases; bases outside gene matches: 6. The CDR3 consists of 13 residues. Germline CDR1 reads SNHLY; CDR2 reads FYNNEI. The CDR3 DNA follows: TGTGCCAGCAGTGTGAACAGGGGTACTGGCTACACCTTC. Translation: CASSVNRGTGYTF.

CDR3 DNA: TGCAGTGCTCCAGGGTCCGATACGCAGTATTTT. It encodes CSAPGSDTQYF. The gene calls are TRBV20-1 and TRBJ2-3, with D perhaps TRBD1 (5 bases). The CDR3 extends over 11 amino acids. Trimming shortened V by 5 bases and J by 6 bases, and 9 bases separated the two germline ends. In germline, CDR1 is DFQATT, CDR2 SNEGSKA (reference sequence).

The gene calls are TRBV6-6 and TRBJ2-7, with a weak D call TRBD2 (6 bases). Germline loops: CDR1 MNHNY, CDR2 SVGAGI (reference sequence). The length of the CDR3 is 14 residues. V lost 2 bases and J 4 bases, leaving 12 bases between the germline ends. The chain's CDR3 is CASSYMGGGYEQYF. For the CDR3, the DNA is TGTGCCAGCAGTTACATGGGGGGTGGGTACGAGCAGTACTTC.

The chain combines TRBV5-5 with TRBJ2-3; a weak D match, TRBD2 (6 bases). The CDR3 is 15 amino acids. Trimming pared 1 base from V and 0 bases from J, leaving 9 bases between. From germline, CDR1 is SGHKS and CDR2 YYEKEE (reference sequence). The DNA for the CDR3 is TGTGCCAGCAGCTTGATAAGCGGGAGCACAGATACGCAGTATTTT. Amino acid sequence: CASSLISGSTDTQYF.

The chain links TRBV4-3 to TRBJ1-1, with a tentative D call TRBD1 (5 bases). The CDR3 loop spans 16 amino acids. CDR1 and CDR2 (germline): LGHNA, YSLEER. With 1 base removed from V and 0 bases from J, the gap between germline ends came to 12 bases. The DNA for the CDR3 is TGCGCCAGCAGCCAAGGGATACGGGGGTTGAACACTGAAGCTTTCTTT. This codes for CASSQGIRGLNTEAFF.

J is TRBJ2-5 and V is TRBV9, with 10 bases aligning to TRBD2. The junction had 3 bases not matched to a gene; V was cut back by 2 bases and J by 5 bases. Germline-derived CDR1 and CDR2 are SGDLS and YYNGEE. This CDR3 spans 14 amino acids. The CDR3 DNA sequence: TGTGCCAGCAGCGTTCTAGCGGGGGTTGAGACCCAGTACTTC. Protein: CASSVLAGVETQYF.

This clone was detected once. This rearrangement joins TRBV7-2 to TRBJ2-7, with 8 bases aligning to TRBD2. The CDR3 runs to 14 residues. CDR1 and CDR2 from the germline V gene are SGHTA and FQGNSA. With V trimmed by 2 bases and J by 1 base, 1 base remained unmatched. The CDR3 nucleotides are TGTGCCAGCAGCTTACAGCGGGAGTCCTACGAGCAGTACTTC. Its protein product is CASSLQRESYEQYF.

The CDR3 sequence: CASSRSGSQETQYF. As DNA, the CDR3 is TGTGCCAGCAGCCGCAGCGGGTCCCAAGAGACCCAGTACTTC. The J gene is TRBJ2-5, the V gene TRBV6-5, with D tentatively TRBD2 (6 bases). Germline CDR1 and CDR2: MNHEY and SVGAGI. The V gene lost 6 bases and the J gene lost 1 base, with 12 bases spanning the gap. The CDR3 covers 14 residues.

This sequence joins TRBV5-4 and TRBJ2-5, with D tentatively TRBD1 (5 bases). The CDR3 runs to 13 residues. The V end was cut by 4 bases, the J end by 2 bases, with 9 bases between. The germline gives CDR1 SGHNT, CDR2 YYREEE (reference sequence). In DNA, the CDR3 is TGTGCCAGCAGCCTTGACAGACAAGAGACCCAGTACTTC. It encodes CASSLDRQETQYF. Variable domain in full (rest from reference TRBV5-4 and TRBJ2-5): ETGVTQSPTHLIKTRGQQVTLRCSSQSGHNTVSWYQQALGQGPQFIFQYYREEENGRGNFPPRFSGLQFPNYSSELNVNALELDDSALYLCASSLDRQETQYFGPGTRLLVL.

Within the sample, this clone is medium-sized. V and J are TRBV21-1 and TRBJ1-1; the table's D call TRBD1 went unverified against the DNA. TRBV21-1 counts as a pseudogene. This CDR3 contains 15 residues. The CDR3, as DNA: TGTGCCAGCAGACTTGTTATGGGAAGGGGTTCTGAAGCTTTCTTT. Its protein is CASRLVMGRGSEAFF.

The rearrangement joins TRBV28 to TRBJ1-5; D unresolved. Per germline, CDR1 MDHEN and CDR2 SYDVKM. The CDR3 contains 14 residues. V was pared by 3 bases and J by 6 bases, with 12 bases between. CDR3 nucleotides: TGTGCCAGCAGTTTTCCCTGGGCCGGTCAGCCCCAGCATTTT. Protein: CASSFPWAGQPQHF.

With respect to this clone: This specimen includes other DNA sequences encoding the same CDR3. This chain links TRBV19 with TRBJ1-5; no clear D. Trimming stripped 3 bases from V and 4 bases from J, with 7 bases between. Per the germline V gene, CDR1 is LNHDA and CDR2 is SQIVND (reference sequence). The CDR3 has 13 residues. The CDR3: CASSIGRNQPQHF. Written as DNA, the CDR3 is TGTGCCAGTAGTATCGGGAGAAATCAGCCCCAGCATTTT.

The chain carries TRBV7-9 and TRBJ2-1; possibly TRBD2 for D (5 bases). The CDR3 is 15 residues long. With 3 bases removed from V and 0 bases from J, the gap between germline ends came to 9 bases. Germline CDR1 reads SEHNR; CDR2 reads FQNEAQ (reference sequence). CDR3 coding DNA: TGTGCCAGCAGCTTCCGACGGGGCTCCTACAATGAGCAGTTCTTC. As protein: CASSFRRGSYNEQFF.

The chain combines TRBV29-1 with TRBJ1-1, with 8 bases matching TRBD1. CDR3 length: 14 amino acids. The V segment lost 4 bases and the J segment 5 bases; nucleotides outside the gene matches: 9. Germline-derived CDR1 and CDR2 are SQVTM and ANQGSEA. The CDR3 reads CSVGGQGAWTEAFF. The CDR3 DNA is TGCAGCGTTGGAGGGCAGGGGGCCTGGACTGAAGCTTTCTTT. Full variable domain (outside the CDR3, taken from reference TRBV29-1 and TRBJ1-1): SAVISQKPSRDICQRGTSLTIQCQVDSQVTMMFWYRQQPGQSLTLIATANQGSEATYESGFVIDKFPISRPNLTFSTLTVSNMSPEDSSIYLCSVGGQGAWTEAFFGQGTRLTVV.

This chain links TRBV11-2 with TRBJ2-7; D might be TRBD2 (6 bases). CDR1 and CDR2 (germline): SGHAT, FQNNGV. CDR3 length equals 16 residues. With 5 bases removed from V and 1 base from J, the gap between germline ends came to 18 bases. CDR3 protein: CASSPTGVTLSYEQYF. The CDR3 DNA reads TGTGCCAGCAGCCCAACGGGGGTTACACTGTCCTACGAGCAGTACTTC.

CDR3: CASSQRQITDTQYF. DNA for the CDR3: TGCGCCAGCAGCCAAAGACAGATCACAGATACGCAGTATTTT. J is TRBJ2-3 and V is TRBV5-1, with D possibly matching TRBD1 (5 bases). Germline loops: CDR1 SGHRS, CDR2 YFSETQ. The V end was cut by 4 bases, the J end by 2 bases, with 11 bases between. CDR3 size: 14 residues.

The chain uses TRBV10-3 and TRBJ1-5; TRBD1 aligns across 7 bases. Germline values: CDR1 ENHRY, CDR2 SYGVKD. The ends lost 0 bases at V and 3 bases at J; junction bases unmatched: 8. CDR3 length equals 17 residues. The CDR3 nucleotides are TGTGCCATCAGTGAGTCTGTTGGGACAGCACACAATCAGCCCCAGCATTTT. The encoded protein is CAISESVGTAHNQPQHF.